The 20 T cell receptor beta chains below all came from one sample that was sequenced in a study of Graves' ophthalmopathy and Graves' hyperthyroidism. RNA transcripts were the template, and TCR beta CDR3 regions were amplified from them. Scientists carried out first-round RT-PCR using HTBI primers and then a second-round multiplex PCR. TCRdb recomputed calls from the multiplex PCR reads with MiXCR, one row per CDR3 protein. The sample lists a few hundred thousand distinct CDR3 sequences; approximately 17% were seen once. The sample consisted of peripheral blood. These receptors were collected from an adult woman with stable Graves' hyperthyroidism.

Ten or more counts support this clonotype. The chain has TRBV6-6 and TRBJ2-4; 15 nucleotides match TRBD2. This CDR3 spans 22 amino acids. V dropped 5 bases and J dropped 4; count of bases not matched to a gene: 21. The V gene's germline CDR1 is MNHNY and CDR2 SVGAGI (reference sequence). CDR3 DNA: TGTGCCAGCAGTACCGACAGGGAGGGACTAGCGGGAGGAGTTTGGGATAAAAACATTCAGTACTTC. This encodes CASSTDREGLAGGVWDKNIQYF.

At least ten counts were recorded for this clonotype. The chain recombines TRBV19 with TRBJ2-7; D gene uncertain. Deletions cut 3 bases from V and 6 bases from J, with 12 bases between. Germline V gene sequence: CDR1 LNHDA, CDR2 SQIVND (reference sequence). The CDR3 consists of 13 residues. CDR3 nucleotides: TGTGCCAGTAGTATCTCTCTAGGTCGCGAGCAGTACTTC. This translates into CASSISLGREQYF. The full variable domain, in which reference TRBV19 and TRBJ2-7 provide the parts outside the CDR3, is DGGITQSPKYLFRKEGQNVTLSCEQNLNHDAMYWYRQDPGQGLRLIYYSQIVNDFQKGDIAEGYSVSREKKESFPLTVTSAQKNPTAFYLCASSISLGREQYFGPGTRLTVT.

This clonotype was seen at least ten times. Its ends do not fully match the called genes, so a read error is possible. The chain carries TRBV6-5 and TRBJ1-5; weak D call: TRBD1 (5 bases). Germline-derived CDR1 and CDR2 are MNHEY and SVGAGI. This CDR3 region has 16 residues. CDR3 coding DNA: TGTGCCAGCAGCTACTCTAGGGGCGTGCCTAATCAGCCCCAGCATTTT. Its translation: CASSYSRGVPNQPQHF.

The CDR3 bases are TGTGCCAGCAGTGAATGGTGGGCCGACGCAGATACGCAGTATTTT. It specifies CASSEWWADADTQYF. The V and J genes are TRBV6-1 and TRBJ2-3; no reliable D call. Germline-derived CDR1 and CDR2 are MNHNS and SASEGT. Trimming left V 2 bases short and J 4 bases short, with 13 bases between. The CDR3 loop spans 15 amino acids.

This clonotype came up many times. This chain uses TRBV9 with TRBJ2-3; 9 nucleotides line up with TRBD2. Trimming took 3 bases from V and 0 from J; bases not matched to a gene: 5. This CDR3 has 16 residues. Looked up from germline, CDR1 is SGDLS and CDR2 is YYNGEE. For the CDR3, the DNA is TGTGCCAGCAGCGCCCTTAGCGGGAGCAGCACAGATACGCAGTATTTT. Translated, it gives CASSALSGSSTDTQYF.

This clonotype came up many times. This chain links TRBV19 with TRBJ1-6; no firm D call. The CDR3 runs to 12 residues. V dropped 7 bases and J dropped 9 bases, with 10 bases sitting between them. CDR1 and CDR2 (germline): LNHDA, SQIVND (reference sequence). The CDR3 DNA is TGTGCCAGTACTACCGGAGGTTCACCCCTCCACTTT. The encoded protein is CASTTGGSPLHF.

As for this clonotype: This may arise from a read error, as a much more abundant clone is one base away. The chain employs TRBV29-1 and TRBJ1-2, with unresolved D. The CDR3 is 12 amino acids. The V gene's germline CDR1 is SQVTM and CDR2 ANQGSEA. This CDR3 reads CSLDKGNYGYTF. In nucleotides, the CDR3 is TGCAGCCTTGATAAGGGTAACTATGGCTACACCTTC. Supplemented by reference TRBV29-1 and TRBJ1-2, the full variable domain reads SAVISQKPSRDICQRGTSLTIQCQVDSQVTMMFWYRQQPGQSLTLIATANQGSEATYESGFVIDKFPISRPNLTFSTLTVSNMSPEDSSIYLCSLDKGNYGYTFGSGTRLTVV.

This clonotype was seen many times. The chain links TRBV20-1 to TRBJ2-2, with 12 bases that match TRBD2. The CDR3 length is 14 residues. The V gene's germline CDR1 is DFQATT and CDR2 SNEGSKA (reference sequence). The V gene end was trimmed by 6 bases and the J gene end by 2 bases; junction bases not matched to a gene: 1. CDR3 protein: CSAGLAGNTGELFF. The CDR3 DNA reads TGCAGTGCCGGACTAGCGGGAAACACCGGGGAGCTGTTTTTT.

The chain joins TRBV6-5 to TRBJ2-5, with D hard to call. CDR3 length: 14 amino acids. Germline values: CDR1 MNHEY, CDR2 SVGAGI. Trimming took off 0 bases at V and 7 bases at J, with 12 bases between the two ends. The CDR3 protein is CASSYSMTAGTQYF. The CDR3 region has the DNA TGTGCCAGCAGTTACTCGATGACGGCAGGGACCCAGTACTTC.

The table lists this clonotype with many counts. This rearrangement joins TRBV11-1 to TRBJ2-2; D possibly uses TRBD1 or TRBD2 (5 bases each). Germline lookup yields CDR1 SGHAT and CDR2 FQDESV (reference sequence). The CDR3 has 16 residues. V was pared by 5 bases and J by 7 bases, with 20 bases between. CDR3 loop: CASSPGTAAQFGELFF. In nucleotides, the CDR3 is TGTGCCAGCAGCCCCGGGACCGCTGCTCAATTCGGGGAGCTGTTTTTT.

The rearrangement joins TRBV30 to TRBJ2-5, with a possible D match to TRBD2 (5 bases). Between the trimmed V and J ends, which lost 3 bases and 1 base, there was a span of 12 bases. This CDR3 comprises 14 residues. Germline CDR1 is GTSNPN and CDR2 is SVGIG (reference sequence). In DNA form, the CDR3 reads TGTGCCTGGAGGGAGAGCGGAACCCAAGAGACCCAGTACTTC. Its translation: CAWRESGTQETQYF.

For this clonotype: Since a much larger clone is just one base distant, this may be a read error. The J gene is TRBJ2-2, the V gene TRBV28; D perhaps matches TRBD2 (5 bases). This CDR3 is built from 14 residues. The germline V gene has CDR1 MDHEN and CDR2 SYDVKM. The CDR3 reads CASREERRTGELCF. CDR3 DNA: TGTGCCAGCAGGGAGGAGAGGAGAACCGGGGAGCTGTGTTTT.

In this sample, this clonotype turned up once. This rearrangement joins TRBV12-3 or TRBV12-4 to TRBJ2-5, with D possibly TRBD2 on 7 matching bases. Trimming cost V 8 bases and J 5 bases, with 21 bases left between them. The CDR3 sequence is 15 residues long. Here the CDR3 reads CASSGEIGGQETQYF. The DNA for the CDR3 is TGTGCCAGCTCCGGCGAGATCGGGGGGCAGGAGACCCAGTACTTC.

This clonotype was counted at least ten times. The rearrangement uses TRBV6-5 and TRBJ1-2; 8 bases agree with TRBD1. CDR3 length: 14 residues. Unmatched junction bases numbered 10, after V lost 7 bases and J lost 6 bases. CDR1 MNHEY and CDR2 SVGAGI come from the germline V gene. Here the CDR3 reads CASTADRAYDGYTF. The CDR3 DNA follows: TGTGCCAGCACCGCGGACAGGGCGTACGATGGCTACACCTTC.

This clonotype was observed a handful of times. This chain joins TRBV18 and TRBJ2-2, with 9 bases matching TRBD2. With V trimmed by 8 bases and J by 2 bases, 27 bases remained unmatched. Per the germline V gene, CDR1 is KGHSH and CDR2 is LQKENI. The CDR3 length is 22 residues. CDR3 sequence (DNA): TGTGCCAGCGGACCCCGGCCGTTTTCACCATTAGCGGGAGAGCCCAACACCGGGGAGCTGTTTTTT. This translates into CASGPRPFSPLAGEPNTGELFF.

Ten or more counts support this clonotype. V usage is TRBV20-1 and J usage is TRBJ1-1; D unclear. The CDR3 has 14 amino acids. Germline V gene data show CDR1 as DFQATT and CDR2 as SNEGSKA (reference sequence). V was clipped by 1 base and J by 5 bases, with 14 bases between them. As DNA, the CDR3 is TGCAGTGCTAGAGCCCGGGATCAAGGGACTGAAGCTTTCTTT. Amino acids: CSARARDQGTEAFF.

This clonotype was picked up many times. This chain links TRBV4-2 with TRBJ2-4, with TRBD2 matching 8 bases. Germline trimming cut 4 bases from V and 8 bases from J; bases unmatched to any gene: 7. The CDR3 is made up of 14 amino acids. Germline CDR1 LGHNA, CDR2 YNFKEQ. CDR3 sequence reads: CASSPGSGSYIQYF. The CDR3 coding sequence is TGTGCCAGCAGCCCAGGGAGCGGGAGTTACATTCAGTACTTC.

This clonotype was seen ten or more times. This chain connects TRBV12-3 or TRBV12-4 to TRBJ1-1; possible D gene TRBD1, 5 bases. The CDR3 contains 14 residues. V was trimmed by 8 bases and J by 1 base, leaving 14 bases between them. The CDR3 spells CASHYRGGNTEAFF. CDR3 DNA: TGTGCCAGCCATTACCGGGGGGGGAACACTGAAGCTTTCTTT.

This clonotype came up many times. The chain employs TRBV19 and TRBJ1-2; 10 nucleotides match TRBD1. Germline V gene sequence: CDR1 LNHDA, CDR2 SQIVND (reference sequence). This CDR3 is built from 15 residues. V dropped 7 bases and J dropped 6; count of bases not matched to a gene: 11. In DNA form, the CDR3 reads TGTGCCAGTACTCCGACAGGGGGCGCGGAGCATGGCTACACCTTC. It specifies CASTPTGGAEHGYTF.

The V gene is TRBV11-2, the J gene TRBJ2-7; 14 positions agree with TRBD2. The germline CDR1 and CDR2 sequences are SGHAT and FQNNGV. The ends lost 5 bases at V and 5 bases at J; junction bases unmatched: 8. The CDR3 is 16 amino acids. CDR3 nucleotides: TGTGCCAGCAGCCCAGGGACTAGCGGGAGAGGCGACGAGCAGTACTTC. Translated: CASSPGTSGRGDEQYF.